This TCR beta chain was captured in a study of T-cell memory formation after mild COVID-19. TCRdb fed the 5' RACE reads into MiXCR, producing one record per CDR3 protein. The sample gives roughly 500,000 distinct CDR3 sequences, about 20% of which show up once; around 12% is in the top ten. Study findings and constraints: Clones shrinking from day 15 to 85 showed even CD4/CD8 mixes; later expanders tilted CD4+. Clones from the second wave (peaking day 37) had unconfirmed SARS-CoV-2 specificity. Researchers report contracting CD4+ clones mostly in CM and EM, with CD8+ clones in EMRA.

This clonotype has more than one count but fewer than ten. Its antigen is unknown. Sequencing used PBMCs or a T cell subset sorted from them (not recorded which). The TCR sequence derives from an adult woman who had mild COVID-19 (a few samples of this study predate the infection). Cell type and time point are not known.

Here the CDR3 reads CASSSPWTGVNSPLHF. The DNA for the CDR3 is TGTGCCAGCAGTTCACCCTGGACAGGGGTTAATTCACCCCTCCACTTT. V gene TRBV27 combines with J gene TRBJ1-6, with 9 positions matching TRBD1. Germline values: CDR1 MNHEY, CDR2 SMNVEV (reference sequence). CDR3 length: 16 amino acids. V was pared by 4 bases and J by 6 bases, with 7 bases of the junction left unmatched.